The 30 T cell receptor beta chains reported below all come from one sample, sequenced in a study of blood T cells in healthy people across ages. Using a J-beta primer mix together with a sample-barcoded 5' primer, a second PCR was run for about 6 to 11 cycles. TCRdb reprocessed the 5' RACE reads with MiXCR, giving one entry per CDR3 protein. This sample carries about 810,000 distinct CDR3 sequences, under 40% of them seen once, and the ten largest clones take 13%. The sequenced material came from blood. The receptors stem from a young man in good health.

The rearrangement uses TRBV12-3 or TRBV12-4 and TRBJ2-1, with 7 bases lining up with TRBD1. The CDR3 is made up of 19 amino acids. J lost 6 bases, V lost 4 bases, and 21 bases had no gene match. Here the CDR3 DNA reads TGTGCCAGCAGTTCGGACCGGGACAGCAACTTATTGGCCCCCAATGAGCAGTTCTTC. Its translation is CASSSDRDSNLLAPNEQFF.

This clonotype appeared a few times. This chain links TRBV12-3 or TRBV12-4 with TRBJ1-1; D perhaps matches TRBD1 (6 bases). This CDR3 has 13 amino acids. Trimming took off 5 bases at V and 5 bases at J, with 12 bases between the two ends. Written as DNA, the CDR3 is TGTGCCAGCAGTAGGGGGGGGGAGACTGAAGCTTTCTTT. Translating it yields CASSRGGETEAFF.

The chain carries TRBV6-6 and TRBJ2-3; no clear D gene. V gave up 7 bases and J gave up 5 bases, with 19 bases separating them. Germline-derived CDR1 and CDR2 are MNHNY and SVGAGI (reference sequence). CDR3 size: 15 residues. This CDR3 is CASNWVPPVLDTQYF. CDR3 coding DNA: TGTGCCAGCAATTGGGTACCCCCTGTCTTAGATACGCAGTATTTT.

In this sample, this clonotype turned up many times. The rearrangement uses TRBV20-1 and TRBJ1-2; no definite D call. The CDR3 runs 14 residues. CDR1 is DFQATT, CDR2 SNEGSKA, per germline (reference sequence). V lost 2 bases and J 6 bases, leaving 16 bases between the germline ends. DNA of the CDR3: TGCAGTGCTAGATTTGGCCTCCGATTGGATGGCTACACCTTC. This translates into CSARFGLRLDGYTF.

The chain couples TRBV20-1 to TRBJ2-1; 8 bases map to TRBD2. CDR1 and CDR2 from the germline V gene are DFQATT and SNEGSKA (reference sequence). With 3 bases clipped from V and 3 bases from J, the junction kept 4 bases outside the gene matches. The CDR3 loop spans 14 amino acids. This CDR3 reads CSASKRGIYNEQFF. CDR3 nucleotides: TGCAGTGCTAGCAAGCGGGGGATCTACAATGAGCAGTTCTTC.

The chain joins TRBV4-1 to TRBJ2-7; weak D call: TRBD1 (5 bases). The CDR3 spans 14 residues. CDR1 MGHRA and CDR2 YSYEKL come from the germline V gene. V lost 1 base, J lost 3 bases, and 10 bases lay in between. CDR3 sequence (DNA): TGCGCCAGCAGCCAAGGGTTCCAGGGCTACGAGCAGTACTTC. Translated: CASSQGFQGYEQYF.

The chain recombines TRBV4-3 with TRBJ2-5; TRBD2 aligns across 11 bases. The DNA end favors TRBJ2-7, so the J call may be wrong. CDR1 LGHNA and CDR2 YSLEER come from the germline V gene. The CDR3 runs 16 residues. The CDR3 protein is CASSQEPSGRHYEQYF. The CDR3, as DNA: TGCGCCAGCAGCCAAGAACCTAGCGGGAGGCACTACGAGCAGTACTTC.

The chain recombines TRBV30 with TRBJ2-7, with 9 bases that match TRBD1. V dropped 2 bases and J dropped 2; count of bases not matched to a gene: 7. The germline gives CDR1 GTSNPN, CDR2 SVGIG (reference sequence). There are 15 residues in the CDR3. For the CDR3, the DNA is TGTGCCTGGAGTAGGATCCGGACAGGGGCCTACGAGCAGTACTTC. Translating gives CAWSRIRTGAYEQYF.

Written as DNA, the CDR3 is TGCGCCAGCAGTGGCGCCAGGGACTACGACTTTGGTCTCCAGTACTTC. It is translated as CASSGARDYDFGLQYF. This sequence joins TRBV10-2 and TRBJ2-4, with 7 bases that match TRBD2. The germline gives CDR1 WSHSY, CDR2 SAAADI. This CDR3 is 16 amino acids long. Trimming at V came to 4 bases and at J to 13 bases, leaving 19 bases not matched to a gene.

At least ten counts were recorded for this clonotype. The J gene is TRBJ1-5, the V gene TRBV2; D gene ambiguous. This CDR3 is built from 15 residues. CDR1 is SNHLY and CDR2 is FYNNEI in the germline V gene. Deletions cut 1 base from V and 0 bases from J, with 7 bases between. This CDR3 is CASSEDSYSNQPQHF. As DNA, the CDR3 is TGTGCCAGCAGTGAAGACAGCTATAGCAATCAGCCCCAGCATTTT.

The chain uses TRBV20-1 and TRBJ2-5, with D perhaps given as TRBD1 or TRBD2 (5 bases each). Germline V gene lookup returns CDR1 DFQATT and CDR2 SNEGSKA (reference sequence). The CDR3 is 13 residues long. With 0 bases removed from V and 11 bases from J, the gap between germline ends came to 16 bases. CDR3 DNA: TGCAGTGCTAGAGATCATACCCTAGCAGGGCAGTACTTC. Translating it yields CSARDHTLAGQYF.

The J gene is TRBJ1-1, the V gene TRBV20-1; D remains unclear. CDR1 is DFQATT, CDR2 SNEGSKA, per germline (reference sequence). This CDR3 has 15 residues. Trimming left V 3 bases short and J 0 bases short, with 14 bases between. Written as DNA, the CDR3 is TGCAGTGCTAGGGCCGGAAAGCACATGAACACTGAAGCTTTCTTT. Its protein product is CSARAGKHMNTEAFF.

This clonotype was picked up many times. The rearrangement joins TRBV4-3 to TRBJ2-3; D is uncertain. The germline CDR1 and CDR2 sequences are LGHNA and YSLEER. Trimming left V 3 bases short and J 2 bases short, with 6 bases between. This CDR3 has 13 amino acids. CDR3 coding DNA: TGCGCCAGCAGCCACAGTTTCACAGATACGCAGTATTTT. It is translated as CASSHSFTDTQYF.

V usage is TRBV20-1 and J usage is TRBJ1-2; possible D gene TRBD1, 6 bases. Germline V gene sequence: CDR1 DFQATT, CDR2 SNEGSKA (reference sequence). Trimming cost V 0 bases and J 4 bases, with 12 bases left between them. The CDR3 consists of 14 residues. The CDR3 spells CSAREGGAFYGYTF. CDR3 DNA sequence: TGCAGTGCTAGAGAGGGGGGCGCTTTCTATGGCTACACCTTC.

This clonotype was counted only a few times. CDR3 loop: CASSGGQINQPQHF. DNA of the CDR3: TGTGCCAGCAGTGGGGGACAGATCAATCAGCCCCAGCATTTT. V usage is TRBV2 and J usage is TRBJ1-5; 7 bases match TRBD1. Per germline, CDR1 SNHLY and CDR2 FYNNEI. V lost 4 bases and J lost 3; bases outside the gene matches: 3. This CDR3 has 14 residues.

The V gene is TRBV6-5, the J gene TRBJ1-5, with D hard to call. Trimming removed 0 bases from V and 0 bases from J, with 15 bases in between. This CDR3 comprises 18 residues. Germline lookup yields CDR1 MNHEY and CDR2 SVGAGI. The CDR3 region is CASSYSRRTVYSNQPQHF. CDR3 nucleotides: TGTGCCAGCAGTTACTCGAGGCGTACAGTCTATAGCAATCAGCCCCAGCATTTT.

This clonotype was observed a handful of times. The chain carries TRBV19 and TRBJ2-1, with TRBD1 identical over 8 bases. V was pared by 9 bases and J by 9 bases, with 25 bases of the junction left unmatched. The germline V gene encodes CDR1 LNHDA and CDR2 SQIVND (reference sequence). This CDR3 is 18 amino acids long. CDR3 bases: TGTGCCAGCCGGTGGACAGGGATATGGGATAGTCCTACGCGTGAGCAGTTCTTC. This codes for CASRWTGIWDSPTREQFF.

The gene calls are TRBV7-2 and TRBJ2-1; 7 nucleotides align to TRBD2. V was pared by 5 bases and J by 8 bases, with 9 bases of the junction left unmatched. This CDR3 is 14 amino acids long. The germline CDR1 and CDR2 sequences are SGHTA and FQGNSA. The CDR3 here is CASSPGLGRYEQFF. The CDR3 bases are TGTGCCAGCAGCCCTGGACTAGGACGCTATGAGCAGTTCTTC. Full variable domain (rest looked up from reference TRBV7-2 and TRBJ2-1): GAGVSQSPSNKVTEKGKDVELRCDPISGHTALYWYRQSLGQGLEFLIYFQGNSAPDKSGLPSDRFSAERTGGSVSTLTIQRTQQEDSAVYLCASSPGLGRYEQFFGPGTRLTVL.

This chain joins TRBV20-1 and TRBJ2-5, with a weak D call TRBD2 (6 bases). This CDR3 is built from 11 residues. Germline values: CDR1 DFQATT, CDR2 SNEGSKA (reference sequence). The ends were cut back, 7 bases at V and 5 bases at J, with 11 bases in the middle. The CDR3 is CSVPGRETQYF. Here the CDR3 DNA reads TGCAGTGTGCCGGGGAGGGAGACCCAGTACTTC.

The chain carries TRBV14 and TRBJ2-1; maybe TRBD1 (5 bases). The ends were cut back, 3 bases at V and 5 bases at J, with 20 bases in the middle. The germline V gene has CDR1 SGHDN and CDR2 FVKESK. The CDR3 totals 17 residues. CDR3 loop: CASSHWLRQKGDNEQFF. CDR3 DNA sequence: TGTGCCAGCAGCCATTGGCTTCGACAGAAAGGGGACAATGAGCAGTTCTTC.

This clonotype came up many times. V gene TRBV7-2 combines with J gene TRBJ2-3; possibly TRBD2 for D (6 bases). The CDR3 length is 16 residues. Deletions cut 1 base from V and 1 base from J, with 12 bases between. Germline V CDR1 and CDR2: SGHTA, FQGNSA. In DNA form, the CDR3 reads TGTGCCAGCAGCTTAGAACTAGCTTCCGGCACAGATACGCAGTATTTT. It translates to CASSLELASGTDTQYF.

This clonotype has just one count. The chain links TRBV2 to TRBJ1-4; tentatively, D is TRBD1 (6 bases). CDR1 and CDR2 (germline): SNHLY, FYNNEI. The V end was cut by 4 bases, the J end by 8 bases, with 14 bases between. CDR3 length: 14 residues. The CDR3 DNA sequence: TGTGCCAGCAGTGGGTGGCAGGGGCGCGAAAAACTGTTTTTT. Protein sequence: CASSGWQGREKLFF.

The chain couples TRBV5-1 to TRBJ2-7, with no clear D. Trimming shortened V by 1 base and J by 1 base, and 9 bases separated the two germline ends. Germline values: CDR1 SGHRS, CDR2 YFSETQ. The CDR3 spans 14 residues. CDR3 sequence reads: CASSLLLDSYEQYF. The CDR3 region has the DNA TGCGCCAGCAGCTTGCTCTTGGATTCCTACGAGCAGTACTTC.

The V call is TRBV7-3, the J call TRBJ1-2; 8 bases are a match to TRBD1. J was trimmed by 6 bases and V by 8 bases; bases with no gene match: 17. Germline values: CDR1 SGHTA, CDR2 FQGTGA. The CDR3 has 16 residues. In nucleotides, the CDR3 is TGTGCCAGCCCCCAAATTCGGACAGGGAGATCAGATGGCTACACCTTC. It translates to CASPQIRTGRSDGYTF.

This clonotype appeared a few times. V usage is TRBV7-2 and J usage is TRBJ1-1; D possibly corresponds to TRBD1 (6 bases). Germline CDR1 and CDR2: SGHTA and FQGNSA. The V gene lost 1 base and the J gene lost 4 bases, with 10 bases spanning the gap. The CDR3 consists of 14 residues. CDR3 sequence: CASSLGRGVTEAFF. CDR3 nucleotide sequence: TGTGCCAGCAGCTTAGGAAGGGGGGTCACTGAAGCTTTCTTT.

In this sample, this clonotype turned up many times. This chain joins TRBV29-1 and TRBJ1-1; a weak D match, TRBD1 (5 bases). V gave up 4 bases and J gave up 0 bases, with 9 bases separating them. CDR3 length equals 13 residues. Germline V lookup: CDR1 SQVTM, CDR2 ANQGSEA. Written as DNA, the CDR3 is TGCAGCGTTGGACAGCTCATGAACACTGAAGCTTTCTTT. Translation gives CSVGQLMNTEAFF.

This chain uses TRBV20-1 with TRBJ1-1; a possible D gene is TRBD1 (6 bases). Trimming shortened V by 5 bases and J by 4 bases, and 14 bases separated the two germline ends. The length of the CDR3 is 13 residues. Germline CDR1 DFQATT, CDR2 SNEGSKA (reference sequence). CDR3 sequence (DNA): TGCAGTGCTGAAATGGGGGCGGGCACTGAAGCTTTCTTT. Encoded protein: CSAEMGAGTEAFF.

The chain couples TRBV29-1 to TRBJ2-6; the D is unclear. V dropped 7 bases and J dropped 1 base, with 20 bases sitting between them. The CDR3 totals 17 residues. The germline V gene encodes CDR1 SQVTM and CDR2 ANQGSEA. CDR3 loop: CSAFHESDKSGANVLTF. In DNA form, the CDR3 reads TGCAGCGCGTTCCACGAGTCGGATAAATCTGGGGCCAACGTCCTGACTTTC.

This rearrangement joins TRBV5-4 to TRBJ1-1; 11 bases line up with TRBD1. V lost 5 bases to trimming and J lost 2 bases; unmatched junction nucleotides: 8. The CDR3 sequence is 16 residues long. Germline lookup yields CDR1 SGHNT and CDR2 YYREEE (reference sequence). The CDR3 DNA reads TGTGCCAGCAGGGGGACAGGGGGTGATGAAAACACTGAAGCTTTCTTT. This sequence encodes CASRGTGGDENTEAFF.

The chain has TRBV28 and TRBJ2-1; TRBD1 is a possible D gene (6 bases). The CDR3 sequence is 15 residues long. Germline lookup yields CDR1 MDHEN and CDR2 SYDVKM. The V end lost 8 bases, the J end lost 9 bases, and 23 bases lay between the germline ends. The CDR3 protein is CASLSHREKHGEQFF. The CDR3 DNA reads as TGTGCCAGCCTTTCCCACAGGGAAAAGCATGGTGAGCAGTTCTTC.